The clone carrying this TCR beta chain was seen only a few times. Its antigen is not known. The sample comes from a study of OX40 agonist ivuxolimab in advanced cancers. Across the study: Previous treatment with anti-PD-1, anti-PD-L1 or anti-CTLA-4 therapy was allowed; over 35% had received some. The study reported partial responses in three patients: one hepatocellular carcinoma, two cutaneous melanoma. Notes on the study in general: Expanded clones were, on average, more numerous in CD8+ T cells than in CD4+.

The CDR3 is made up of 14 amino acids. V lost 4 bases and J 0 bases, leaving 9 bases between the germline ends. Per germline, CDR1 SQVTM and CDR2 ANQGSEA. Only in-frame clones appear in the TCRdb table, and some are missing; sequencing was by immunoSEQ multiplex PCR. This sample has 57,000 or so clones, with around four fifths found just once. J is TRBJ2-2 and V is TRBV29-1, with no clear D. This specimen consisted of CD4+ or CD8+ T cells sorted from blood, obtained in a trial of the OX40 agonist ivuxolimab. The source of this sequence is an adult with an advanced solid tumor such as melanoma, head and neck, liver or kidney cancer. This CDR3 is CSVAFSANTGELFF. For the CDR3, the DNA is TGCAGCGTTGCCTTCTCCGCGAACACCGGGGAGCTGTTTTTT.